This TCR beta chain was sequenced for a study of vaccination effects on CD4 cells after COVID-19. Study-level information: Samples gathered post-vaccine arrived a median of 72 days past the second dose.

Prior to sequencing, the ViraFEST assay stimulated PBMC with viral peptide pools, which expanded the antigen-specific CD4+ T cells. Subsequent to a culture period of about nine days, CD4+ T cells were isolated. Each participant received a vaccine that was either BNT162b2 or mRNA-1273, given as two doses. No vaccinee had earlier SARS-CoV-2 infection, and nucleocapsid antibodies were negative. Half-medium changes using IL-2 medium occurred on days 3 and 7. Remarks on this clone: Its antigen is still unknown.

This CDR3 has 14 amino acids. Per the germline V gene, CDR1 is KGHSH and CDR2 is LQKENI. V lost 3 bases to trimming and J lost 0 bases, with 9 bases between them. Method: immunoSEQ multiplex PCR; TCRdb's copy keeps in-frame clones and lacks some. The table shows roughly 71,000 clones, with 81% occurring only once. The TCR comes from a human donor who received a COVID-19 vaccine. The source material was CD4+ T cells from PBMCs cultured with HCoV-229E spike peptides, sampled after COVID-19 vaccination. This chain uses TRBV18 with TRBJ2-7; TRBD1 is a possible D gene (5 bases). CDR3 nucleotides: TGTGCCAGCTCACCGCAGGGCAGCTCCTACGAGCAGTACGTC. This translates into CASSPQGSSYEQYV.